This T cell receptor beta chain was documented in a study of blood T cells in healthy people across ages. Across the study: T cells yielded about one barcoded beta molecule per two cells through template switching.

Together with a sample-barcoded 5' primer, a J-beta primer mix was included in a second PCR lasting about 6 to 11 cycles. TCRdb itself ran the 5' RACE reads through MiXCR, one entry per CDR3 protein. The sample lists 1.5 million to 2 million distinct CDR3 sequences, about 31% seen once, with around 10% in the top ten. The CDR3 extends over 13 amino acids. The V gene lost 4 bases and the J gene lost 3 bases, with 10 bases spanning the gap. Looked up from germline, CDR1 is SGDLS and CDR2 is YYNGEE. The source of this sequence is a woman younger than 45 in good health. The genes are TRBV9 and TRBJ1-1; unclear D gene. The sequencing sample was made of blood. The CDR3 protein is CASSQISYTEAFF. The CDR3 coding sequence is TGTGCCAGCAGCCAGATTTCTTACACTGAAGCTTTCTTT.